Listed below are T cell receptor beta chains from one sample, sequenced in a study of T cells in Graves' hyperthyroidism and ophthalmopathy. TCRdb used MiXCR to reprocess the multiplex PCR reads, holding one entry per CDR3 protein. The profile covers hundreds of thousands of distinct CDR3 sequences, with about 16% appearing a single time and 3.5% to 4% taken by the ten largest. Material: blood. The receptors shown here come from a woman aged 25 to 39 with Graves' hyperthyroidism. Each CDR3 is given with its conserved first and last residue. A D gene is named only where the DNA matches it firmly. The listing skips clone size in some rows; elsewhere it reads once, few, many or a size class.

v_gene: TRBV28; abundance: NA; d_gene: NA; j_gene: TRBJ1-4; CDR3aa: CASSPSPRATNEKLFF; CDR3nt: TGTGCCAGCAGCCCCTCTCCCCGTGCAACTAATGAAAAACTGTTTTTT
v_gene: TRBV19; abundance: NA; d_gene: NA; j_gene: TRBJ2-3; CDR3aa: CASSIWAGSTDTQYF; CDR3nt: TGTGCCAGTAGTATTTGGGCAGGGAGCACAGATACGCAGTATTTT
v_gene: TRBV20-1; abundance: NA; d_gene: TRBD1; j_gene: TRBJ1-2; CDR3aa: CSARDGGGMGNYGYTF; CDR3nt: TGCAGTGCTAGAGATGGAGGGGGCATGGGTAACTATGGCTACACCTTC
v_gene: TRBV7-3; abundance: many; d_gene: TRBD2; j_gene: TRBJ2-7; CDR3aa: CASSSTGTSAEQYF; CDR3nt: TGTGCCAGCAGCTCGACCGGGACTAGCGCCGAGCAGTACTTC
v_gene: TRBV4-2; abundance: NA; d_gene: TRBD1; j_gene: TRBJ2-3; CDR3aa: CASSQEGGTGATDTQYF; CDR3nt: TGTGCCAGCAGCCAAGAAGGTGGGACAGGGGCCACAGATACGCAGTATTTT
v_gene: TRBV20-1; abundance: few; d_gene: NA; j_gene: TRBJ2-1; CDR3aa: CSARRDSDFGEQFF; CDR3nt: TGCAGTGCTAGGCGTGACTCGGATTTCGGTGAGCAGTTCTTC
v_gene: TRBV11-1; abundance: many; d_gene: NA; j_gene: TRBJ2-1; CDR3aa: CASSPWSSYNEQFF; CDR3nt: TGTGCCAGCAGCCCCTGGAGCTCCTACAATGAGCAGTTCTTC
v_gene: TRBV7-9; abundance: NA; d_gene: NA; j_gene: TRBJ1-1; CDR3aa: CASSLAGFVREAFF; CDR3nt: TGTGCCAGCAGCTTAGCAGGATTTGTCCGTGAAGCTTTCTTT
v_gene: TRBV14; abundance: NA; d_gene: NA; j_gene: TRBJ2-5; CDR3aa: CASSVGSGLPRETQYF; CDR3nt: TGTGCCAGCAGCGTAGGTTCTGGGCTCCCTAGAGAGACCCAGTACTTC
v_gene: TRBV3-1; abundance: many; d_gene: NA; j_gene: TRBJ1-4; CDR3aa: CASSQIGGLEEKLFF; CDR3nt: TGTGCCAGCAGCCAAATCGGGGGGTTGGAAGAAAAACTGTTTTTT
v_gene: TRBV5-1; abundance: many; d_gene: NA; j_gene: TRBJ2-7; CDR3aa: CASSLHPGRKYEQYF; CDR3nt: TGCGCCAGCAGCTTGCACCCGGGACGGAAGTACGAGCAGTACTTC
v_gene: TRBV28; abundance: many; d_gene: NA; j_gene: TRBJ1-1; CDR3aa: CASSLQETEAFF; CDR3nt: TGTGCCAGCAGTTTACAGGAAACTGAAGCTTTCTTT
v_gene: TRBV29-1; abundance: few; d_gene: TRBD2; j_gene: TRBJ2-1; CDR3aa: CSVLVGGESGEQFF; CDR3nt: TGCAGCGTTCTGGTCGGGGGGGAGTCAGGTGAGCAGTTCTTC
v_gene: TRBV29-1; abundance: NA; d_gene: NA; j_gene: TRBJ2-1; CDR3aa: CSALLALYNEQFF; CDR3nt: TGCAGCGCTCTACTAGCTCTATACAATGAGCAGTTCTTC
v_gene: TRBV27; abundance: NA; d_gene: NA; j_gene: TRBJ2-3; CDR3aa: CASSLGVRFTDTQYF; CDR3nt: TGTGCCAGCAGTTTGGGTGTCAGGTTTACAGATACGCAGTATTTT
v_gene: TRBV11-2; abundance: many; d_gene: TRBD1; j_gene: TRBJ2-4; CDR3aa: CASSPGSGGYIQYF; CDR3nt: TGTGCCAGCAGCCCTGGCTCAGGGGGATATATTCAGTACTTC
v_gene: TRBV27; abundance: many; d_gene: TRBD1; j_gene: TRBJ2-7; CDR3aa: CASSTGSNYEQYF; CDR3nt: TGTGCCAGCTCGACAGGGAGCAACTACGAGCAGTACTTC
v_gene: TRBV4-1; abundance: NA; d_gene: NA; j_gene: TRBJ2-6; CDR3aa: CASSQEWGSTGAGANVLTF; CDR3nt: TGCGCCAGCAGCCAAGAGTGGGGTTCGACAGGCGCCGGGGCCAACGTCCTGACTTTC
v_gene: TRBV28; abundance: few; d_gene: NA; j_gene: TRBJ2-2; CDR3aa: CASSPQYLGSPNTGELFF; CDR3nt: TGTGCCAGCAGTCCTCAATATCTGGGCAGCCCGAACACCGGGGAGCTGTTTTTT
v_gene: TRBV6-1; abundance: many; d_gene: TRBD1; j_gene: TRBJ2-5; CDR3aa: CASSEALTGGIKTQYF; CDR3nt: TGTGCCAGCAGTGAAGCGCTGACAGGGGGCATCAAGACCCAGTACTTC
v_gene: TRBV9; abundance: NA; d_gene: TRBD2; j_gene: TRBJ2-5; CDR3aa: CASSGTGTSGETQYF; CDR3nt: TGTGCCAGCAGCGGAACCGGGACTAGCGGAGAGACCCAGTACTTC
v_gene: TRBV19; abundance: NA; d_gene: NA; j_gene: TRBJ1-1; CDR3aa: CASTMGGRETEAFF; CDR3nt: TGTGCCAGTACCATGGGGGGGCGCGAGACTGAAGCTTTCTTT
v_gene: TRBV28; abundance: few; d_gene: TRBD1; j_gene: TRBJ2-5; CDR3aa: CASSSDRVEQETQYF; CDR3nt: TGTGCCAGCAGCAGTGACAGGGTAGAGCAAGAGACCCAGTACTTC
v_gene: TRBV6-1; abundance: few; d_gene: NA; j_gene: TRBJ1-5; CDR3aa: CASIEGLVRSQPQHF; CDR3nt: TGTGCCAGCATCGAGGGCTTGGTAAGGAGTCAGCCCCAGCATTTT
v_gene: TRBV2; abundance: few; d_gene: TRBD1; j_gene: TRBJ1-5; CDR3aa: CASSGGRGQQPQHF; CDR3nt: TGTGCCAGCAGTGGGGGCAGGGGGCAACAGCCCCAGCATTTT
v_gene: TRBV7-2; abundance: many; d_gene: TRBD1; j_gene: TRBJ2-3; CDR3aa: CASSLVLTGDSTDTQYF; CDR3nt: TGTGCCAGCAGCTTAGTTTTGACAGGGGATAGCACAGATACGCAGTATTTT
v_gene: TRBV5-1; abundance: many; d_gene: NA; j_gene: TRBJ1-1; CDR3aa: CASSPRGRLNTEAFF; CDR3nt: TGCGCCAGCAGCCCCCGGGGGAGATTGAACACTGAAGCTTTCTTT
v_gene: TRBV20-1; abundance: few; d_gene: NA; j_gene: TRBJ2-7; CDR3aa: CSAPPVSGVGDEQYF; CDR3nt: TGCAGTGCTCCCCCTGTCTCAGGTGTGGGCGACGAGCAGTACTTC